Given below is one TCR beta chain in context. The data originate from a study of blood T cell repertoires in COVID-19. Profiled with immunoSEQ multiplex PCR; TCRdb holds only in-frame clones, not every one. Counted here are fewer than 300,000 clones, approximately 91% occurring once; the ten biggest clones make up around 2%. The CDR3 spans 15 residues. The germline CDR1 and CDR2 sequences are ENHRY and SYGVKD. Unmatched junction bases numbered 5, after V lost 5 bases and J lost 5 bases. This chain connects TRBV10-3 to TRBJ2-2, with 10 bases matching TRBD2. Sequencing used peripheral blood. This TCR derives from a woman between 25 and 40 years old with COVID-19, enrolled during active disease. CDR3 bases: TGTGCCATCAGTCTAGCGGGAGTGGAGACCGGGGAGCTGTTTTTT. Its translation: CAISLAGVETGELFF.